This entry lists 9 T cell receptor beta chains sequenced from one sample in a study of blood T cell repertoires in COVID-19 (dated by TCRdb to about 2020). Libraries were constructed by the immunoSEQ multiplex PCR assay. This is the immuneACCESS table as TCRdb keeps it, with only in-frame sequences that have V and J called. A part of the clones is gone; compared with another copy, unresolved V genes explain less than half, and the rest is unexplained. The sample yields roughly 300,000 clones; 85% were counted once. Clones ranked in the top ten supply approximately 12% of the sample. The sequencing input was peripheral blood. The receptors derive from a human donor in a cohort sampled during active COVID-19.

The chain joins TRBV2 to TRBJ2-5; the match to TRBD2 covers 13 bases. The CDR3 runs to 15 residues. With V trimmed by 8 bases and J by 3 bases, 6 bases remained unmatched. Germline V gene data show CDR1 as SNHLY and CDR2 as FYNNEI. The CDR3 sequence: CASGLAGVGKETQYF. CDR3 bases: TGTGCCAGCGGACTAGCGGGAGTTGGAAAAGAGACCCAGTACTTC.

This sequence joins TRBV3-1 (or the pseudogene TRBV3-2) and TRBJ1-4, with 7 bases fitting TRBD1. The CDR3 is 14 amino acids. Germline CDR1 LGHDT, CDR2 YNNKEL (reference sequence). Losses at the gene ends were 10 bases for V and 5 bases for J; bases not matched to a gene: 10. DNA for the CDR3: TGTGCCACATGGGCGGGGACAGTAAATGAAAAACTGTTTTTT. Its protein is CATWAGTVNEKLFF.

The V call is TRBV27, the J call TRBJ2-3; D unresolved. V was shortened by 6 bases and J by 0 bases, with 7 bases between the two germline ends. Germline V gene lookup returns CDR1 MNHEY and CDR2 SMNVEV (reference sequence). CDR3 length: 13 residues. Here the CDR3 DNA reads TGTGCCAGCAGGGGTAGCAGCACAGATACGCAGTATTTT. Its translation is CASRGSSTDTQYF.

This chain uses TRBV7-6 with TRBJ2-5; TRBD2 is a possible D gene (5 bases). This CDR3 has 14 residues. Germline V gene sequence: CDR1 SGHVS, CDR2 FNYEAQ. Deletions cut 1 base from V and 4 bases from J, with 10 bases between. The CDR3 nucleotides are TGTGCCAGCAGCTTAGGGGTGGGAGTAGAGACCCAGTACTTC. Amino acids: CASSLGVGVETQYF.

CDR3 DNA sequence: TGTGCCAGCAGCTTGAACGGACAGGGCGTTGATACGCAGTATTTT. Protein sequence: CASSLNGQGVDTQYF. The rearrangement joins TRBV5-5 to TRBJ2-3, with 8 bases that match TRBD1. With 1 base clipped from V and 6 bases from J, the junction kept 7 bases outside the gene matches. The V gene's germline CDR1 is SGHKS and CDR2 YYEKEE (reference sequence). This CDR3 has 15 amino acids.

This clone appeared a single time. This chain uses TRBV28 with TRBJ1-5; D unclear. Trimming shortened V by 4 bases and J by 7 bases, and 5 bases separated the two germline ends. The CDR3 covers 11 residues. Per germline, CDR1 MDHEN and CDR2 SYDVKM. The CDR3 sequence: CASSSQQPQHF. The CDR3 DNA reads TGTGCCAGCAGTTCCCAACAGCCCCAGCATTTT.

V and J are TRBV27 and TRBJ2-6; D is perhaps TRBD1 (5 bases). Germline-derived CDR1 and CDR2 are MNHEY and SMNVEV (reference sequence). Trimming pared 6 bases from V and 1 base from J, leaving 7 bases between. The CDR3 has 14 amino acids. The CDR3 is CASRQASGANVLTF. CDR3 sequence (DNA): TGTGCCAGCAGACAGGCTTCTGGGGCCAACGTCCTGACTTTC.

This CDR3 reads CSFDSPWYGYTF. The CDR3 nucleotides read TGCAGCTTCGACAGCCCCTGGTATGGCTACACCTTC. This sequence joins TRBV29-1 and TRBJ1-2, with D possibly matching TRBD1 (5 bases). Germline assignment: CDR1 SQVTM and CDR2 ANQGSEA. With 8 bases removed from V and 5 bases from J, the gap between germline ends came to 15 bases. The CDR3 extends over 12 amino acids.

The chain is built from TRBV18 and TRBJ2-2; D ambiguous. Germline loops: CDR1 KGHSH, CDR2 LQKENI. The V end was cut by 3 bases, the J end by 0 bases, with 8 bases between. The CDR3 spans 15 residues. The CDR3 here is CASSPFPANTGELFF. The CDR3, as DNA: TGTGCCAGCTCACCCTTTCCGGCGAACACCGGGGAGCTGTTTTTT.